These 29 T cell receptor beta chains were all obtained from the same sample, sequenced in a study of blood T cell repertoires in COVID-19. TCRdb's copy holds only in-frame clones and misses some; the assay was immunoSEQ multiplex PCR. The table lists 140,000 to 150,000 clones, approximately 90% of them singletons. The sample comprised peripheral blood. Receptors originate from a woman aged 60-70 years with active COVID-19.

The chain combines TRBV10-3 with TRBJ2-7; the match to TRBD2 covers 7 bases. The CDR3 is made up of 15 amino acids. Germline V lookup: CDR1 ENHRY, CDR2 SYGVKD. The junction had 9 bases not matched to a gene; V was cut back by 4 bases and J by 3 bases. CDR3 sequence (DNA): TGTGCCATCAGTGGGGGGTGGCTAGCGGACTACGAGCAGTACTTC. It specifies CAISGGWLADYEQYF.

The chain joins TRBV5-4 to TRBJ2-5, with 7 bases lining up with TRBD2. CDR1 and CDR2 from the germline V gene are SGHNT and YYREEE (reference sequence). This CDR3 has 15 amino acids. Trimming at V came to 5 bases and at J to 2 bases, leaving 9 bases not matched to a gene. CDR3 in amino acids: CASSSKRDSQETQYF. The CDR3 bases are TGTGCCAGCAGTTCTAAGCGGGATTCACAAGAGACCCAGTACTTC.

The CDR3, as DNA: TGTGCCAGCAGCTTAGATTTGTGGCGGGAGATCAACGAGCAGTACTTC. Its translation is CASSLDLWREINEQYF. This rearrangement joins TRBV11-2 to TRBJ2-7, with 7 bases fitting TRBD2. The CDR3 sequence is 16 residues long. With 0 bases clipped from V and 5 bases from J, the junction kept 10 bases outside the gene matches. Germline V lookup: CDR1 SGHAT, CDR2 FQNNGV.

This rearrangement joins TRBV5-6 to TRBJ2-2, with D hard to call. The CDR3 is made up of 17 amino acids. Germline V CDR1 and CDR2: SGHDT, YYEEEE. The CDR3 region has the DNA TGTCCTCCTTCCCCCTCCCCCCTACCAAGTTTCACCGGGGAGCTGTTTTTT. Encoded protein: CPPSPSPLPSFTGELFF.

This clone appeared a few times. This sequence joins TRBV29-1 and TRBJ1-5; D uncertain. The CDR3 has 13 residues. Looked up from germline, CDR1 is SQVTM and CDR2 is ANQGSEA. Trimming took 5 bases from V and 0 from J, leaving 8 bases between them. Here the CDR3 DNA reads TGCAGCGTTAGGAGGGATAGCAATCAGCCCCAGCATTTT. It yields the protein CSVRRDSNQPQHF.

The chain links TRBV24-1 to TRBJ2-7, with a weak D call TRBD2 (5 bases). Looked up from germline, CDR1 is KGHDR and CDR2 is SFDVKD. CDR3 length equals 13 residues. Trimming shortened V by 3 bases and J by 5 bases, and 10 bases separated the two germline ends. CDR3 bases: TGTGCCACCAGTGATCCCCTGAGGGACGAGCAGTACTTC. Translation: CATSDPLRDEQYF.

CDR3 loop: CASSLHRDGYTF. As DNA, the CDR3 is TGTGCCAGCAGCTTACACAGGGATGGCTACACCTTC. The chain recombines TRBV11-2 with TRBJ1-2, with a possible D match to TRBD1 (6 bases). The V gene lost 2 bases and the J gene lost 6 bases, with 7 bases spanning the gap. The CDR3 covers 12 residues. The germline CDR1 and CDR2 sequences are SGHAT and FQNNGV.

This chain uses TRBV4-1 with TRBJ1-5, with a tentative D call TRBD1 (6 bases). Trimming pared 4 bases from V and 5 bases from J, leaving 12 bases between. The CDR3 is 14 residues long. Germline values: CDR1 MGHRA, CDR2 YSYEKL. The DNA for the CDR3 is TGCGCCAGCAGCCTTGGGGACACTGATCAGCCCCAGCATTTT. Residues: CASSLGDTDQPQHF.

This chain's CDR3 is CASSGGAGDSPLHF. CDR3 in DNA: TGTGCCAGCAGCGGGGGAGCAGGGGATTCACCCCTCCACTTT. The chain recombines TRBV7-8 with TRBJ1-6; a weak D match, TRBD1 (6 bases). This CDR3 is 14 amino acids long. Germline V CDR1 and CDR2: SGHVS, FQNEAQ. The V end was cut by 5 bases, the J end by 8 bases, with 13 bases between.

The V call is TRBV18, the J call TRBJ2-1, with 13 bases that match TRBD2. CDR1 is KGHSH and CDR2 is LQKENI in the germline V gene. Germline trimming cut 3 bases from V and 9 bases from J; bases unmatched to any gene: 8. CDR3 size: 16 residues. The CDR3 bases are TGTGCCAGCTCACCGACCGGGACTAGCGGGACGGGTGAGCAGTTCTTC. Protein sequence: CASSPTGTSGTGEQFF.

V is TRBV6-5 and J is TRBJ2-5; 10 positions match TRBD2. The junction had 7 bases not matched to a gene; V was cut back by 8 bases and J by 4 bases. This CDR3 comprises 14 residues. Germline V gene lookup returns CDR1 MNHEY and CDR2 SVGAGI. DNA for the CDR3: TGTGCCAGCGACTATAGCGGGAGGCCAGAGACCCAGTACTTC. Amino acid sequence: CASDYSGRPETQYF.

J is TRBJ2-7 and V is TRBV25-1; perhaps TRBD2 as D (6 bases). V was cut by 1 base and J by 5 bases, with 12 bases left in between. Germline values: CDR1 MGHDK, CDR2 SYGVNS. CDR3 size: 14 residues. CDR3 in amino acids: CASSELTSIHEQYF. The DNA for the CDR3 is TGTGCCAGCAGTGAATTAACTAGCATCCACGAGCAGTACTTC.

The rearrangement links TRBV10-1 to TRBJ2-1, with TRBD2 identical over 7 bases. V lost 6 bases to trimming and J lost 6 bases; unmatched junction nucleotides: 11. The CDR3 is 15 amino acids. Per germline, CDR1 WNHNN and CDR2 SYGVQD (reference sequence). Here the CDR3 DNA reads TGCGCCAGCAGCCTTGGGGCAGGGAGGGTCAATGAGCAGTTCTTC. It translates to CASSLGAGRVNEQFF.

The gene calls are TRBV9 and TRBJ2-2; D is perhaps TRBD1 (7 bases). This CDR3 has 16 residues. Trimming removed 6 bases from V and 0 bases from J, with 15 bases in between. The germline V gene has CDR1 SGDLS and CDR2 YYNGEE. The CDR3 spells CASTRRDSSNTGELFF. DNA for the CDR3: TGTGCCAGCACCCGGCGGGACAGCTCGAACACCGGGGAGCTGTTTTTT.

The chain employs TRBV7-3 and TRBJ2-3; no firm D call. V dropped 0 bases and J dropped 0 bases, with 4 bases sitting between them. The CDR3 has 14 residues. The germline V gene has CDR1 SGHTA and CDR2 FQGTGA. The CDR3 DNA reads as TGTGCCAGCAGCTTAACCCCGAGCACAGATACGCAGTATTTT. Residues: CASSLTPSTDTQYF.

The chain employs TRBV15 and TRBJ2-7; 13 bases agree with TRBD2. The V segment lost 5 bases and the J segment 3 bases; nucleotides outside the gene matches: 7. From germline, CDR1 is LNHNV and CDR2 YYDKDF (reference sequence). The CDR3 spans 16 residues. CDR3 DNA: TGTGCCACCAGCGGGACTAGCGGGGCGAGGGGCTACGAGCAGTACTTC. It encodes CATSGTSGARGYEQYF. Variable domain in full (rest from reference TRBV15 and TRBJ2-7): DAMVIQNPRYQVTQFGKPVTLSCSQTLNHNVMYWYQQKSSQAPKLLFHYYDKDFNNEADTPDNFQSRRPNTSFCFLDIRSPGLGDTAMYLCATSGTSGARGYEQYFGPGTRLTVT.

The V call is TRBV7-2, the J call TRBJ1-1; the D gene is possibly TRBD1 (5 bases). CDR3 length: 15 residues. Per the germline V gene, CDR1 is SGHTA and CDR2 is FQGNSA. V dropped 5 bases and J dropped 7 bases, with 20 bases sitting between them. CDR3 residues: CASSGAVGAGVEAFF. CDR3 bases: TGTGCCAGCAGCGGCGCTGTTGGGGCAGGAGTTGAAGCTTTCTTT.

CDR3 bases: TGTGCCAGCAGGTACAGCGATCAGCCCCAGCATTTT. This codes for CASRYSDQPQHF. The chain combines TRBV6-6 with TRBJ1-5; D is undetermined. V lost 6 bases and J 5 bases, leaving 8 bases between the germline ends. CDR1 MNHNY and CDR2 SVGAGI come from the germline V gene (reference sequence). The CDR3 covers 12 residues.

The V gene is TRBV4-2, the J gene TRBJ2-7; perhaps TRBD1 as D (5 bases). The germline V gene has CDR1 LGHNA and CDR2 YNFKEQ. This CDR3 has 14 residues. The V end was cut by 5 bases, the J end by 0 bases, with 11 bases between. The CDR3 DNA is TGTGCCAGCAGCGGGGCCAGCGCCTCCTACGAGCAGTACTTC. Amino acid sequence: CASSGASASYEQYF.

This rearrangement joins TRBV6-4 to TRBJ2-2; a weak D match, TRBD2 (5 bases). CDR3 length: 14 residues. Deletions cut 6 bases from V and 5 bases from J, with 13 bases between. The germline V gene has CDR1 MRHNA and CDR2 SNTAGT. As DNA, the CDR3 is TGTGCCAGCAGGCGGGCTGAACTTACCGGGGAGCTGTTTTTT. Translation: CASRRAELTGELFF.

V is TRBV16 and J is TRBJ2-6; tentatively, D is TRBD1 (5 bases). Trimming shortened V by 3 bases and J by 0 bases, and 12 bases separated the two germline ends. Germline V gene data show CDR1 as KGHSY and CDR2 as FQNENV. CDR3 length: 17 amino acids. CDR3 loop: CASSHSLGVSGANVLTF. CDR3 in DNA: TGTGCCAGCAGCCATTCCTTAGGGGTCTCTGGGGCCAACGTCCTGACTTTC.

CDR3 protein: CASSQEGNRFLQETQYF. The CDR3 DNA reads TGCGCCAGCAGCCAAGAAGGAAACAGATTCCTTCAAGAGACCCAGTACTTC. The chain carries TRBV4-1 and TRBJ2-5; D is undetermined. V was clipped by 0 bases and J by 2 bases, with 16 bases between them. CDR1 is MGHRA, CDR2 YSYEKL, per germline. The CDR3 is made up of 17 amino acids.

The chain combines TRBV5-1 with TRBJ1-4; D might be TRBD1 (5 bases). Germline loops: CDR1 SGHRS, CDR2 YFSETQ. The CDR3 runs 14 residues. Trimming removed 5 bases from V and 8 bases from J, with 16 bases in between. The CDR3 nucleotides are TGCGCCAGCAGGGTGGGGCAGGTAGAGGAAAAACTGTTTTTT. Its translation is CASRVGQVEEKLFF.

This clone has only one observation. The chain carries TRBV3-1 (or the pseudogene TRBV3-2) and TRBJ2-7; 11 bases fit TRBD2. Germline-derived CDR1 and CDR2 are LGHDT and YNNKEL (reference sequence). This CDR3 has 17 residues. J was trimmed by 2 bases and V by 0 bases; bases with no gene match: 6. The CDR3 here is CASSQDRTSGSTYEQYF. CDR3 nucleotide sequence: TGTGCCAGCAGCCAAGACCGAACTAGCGGGAGTACCTACGAGCAGTACTTC.

This clone came up a few times. The V call is TRBV11-2, the J call TRBJ2-1, with 7 bases fitting TRBD1. Germline values: CDR1 SGHAT, CDR2 FQNNGV. The CDR3 totals 15 residues. With V trimmed by 0 bases and J by 15 bases, 14 bases remained unmatched. CDR3 sequence: CASSLDTPPRDSPFF. Here the CDR3 DNA reads TGTGCCAGCAGCTTAGATACCCCCCCCCGGGACAGTCCGTTCTTC.

The chain couples TRBV6-2 or TRBV6-3 to TRBJ2-1; a weak D match, TRBD2 (5 bases). Deletions cut 5 bases from V and 0 bases from J, with 17 bases between. This CDR3 has 17 residues. From germline, CDR1 is MNHEY and CDR2 SVGEGT. The CDR3 loop is CASSVGLGPLSYNEQFF. CDR3 nucleotides: TGTGCCAGCAGTGTCGGACTCGGACCCCTCTCCTACAATGAGCAGTTCTTC.

This rearrangement joins TRBV15 to TRBJ1-5; 7 bases agree with TRBD1. This CDR3 contains 16 residues. V was pared by 1 base and J by 4 bases, with 7 bases of the junction left unmatched. From germline, CDR1 is LNHNV and CDR2 YYDKDF (reference sequence). DNA for the CDR3: TGTGCCACCAGCAGAGCCCGGGACAGTGTGAATCAGCCCCAGCATTTT. It yields the protein CATSRARDSVNQPQHF.

This clone has more than one count but fewer than ten. The genes are TRBV15 and TRBJ1-5, with 7 nucleotides matching TRBD1. The ends lost 5 bases at V and 6 bases at J; junction bases unmatched: 10. This CDR3 has 15 amino acids. Germline-derived CDR1 and CDR2 are LNHNV and YYDKDF (reference sequence). This chain's CDR3 is CATSVEGGYSQPQHF. The CDR3 region has the DNA TGTGCCACCAGCGTAGAAGGGGGCTACAGTCAGCCCCAGCATTTT.

This clone was seen only a few times. This chain links TRBV6-2 or TRBV6-3 with TRBJ2-2; 8 nucleotides match TRBD2. This CDR3 is 14 amino acids long. V was pared by 5 bases and J by 3 bases, with 2 bases of the junction left unmatched. Germline lookup yields CDR1 MNHEY and CDR2 SVGEGT. The CDR3 reads CASSRAGDTGELFF. The CDR3 region has the DNA TGTGCCAGCAGTCGAGCGGGGGACACCGGGGAGCTGTTTTTT.